This T cell receptor beta chain was recovered during a study of blood T cells in healthy people across ages (dated by TCRdb to the mid-2010s). In terms of the full investigation: In model experiments, template switching captured about one uniquely barcoded TCR beta cDNA molecule for every two T cells. To track age-related changes in TCR beta repertoire diversity, the study relied on deep sequencing normalized with unique cDNA molecular identifiers. The donors were divided into four age groups: young (average approximately 16 years), middle-aged (approximately 39), aged (around 59) and long-lived (roughly 86). To avoid experimental bias, donors of different ages were spread randomly across the sequencing lanes. Two additional independent replicas of 1 million unique cDNA reads from the same blood draw were analyzed for two donors (one aged 18 to 30 and one aged 80 or older).

Notes on this clonotype: What this receptor recognizes is not known. Per-base quality was not reported, and no clone a single base away is much larger than it.

Summary of the overall study and its limitations: As age increased, observed TCR beta diversity per million T cells dropped in a roughly linear way, and a significant reduction was already evident by age about 40. Bulk unsorted PBMC profiling prevented conclusive comparison of naive and antigen-experienced compartments. Estimates of total diversity from one million sequenced T cells were regarded as lower bounds and underestimates. A strong correlation was found between observed TCR beta diversity and the percentage of naive T cells measured by flow cytometry. The CMV infection status of donors was not known, potentially confounding age-related changes in expanded clonotypes. The long-lived group showed more naive CD4+ T cells, fewer expanded clones and increased TCR diversity than the aged group, suggesting age selection.

Receptors were amplified or captured by 5' RACE. Sequencer: Illumina HiSeq 2500. The second PCR ran for about 6 to 12 cycles and used a J-beta primer mix along with a sample-barcoded 5' primer. A template-switch 5' adaptor carrying 12 random nucleotides introduced a unique molecular identifier onto each TCR beta cDNA molecule. Each sample yielded at least 2.5 million CDR3-containing paired-end reads. The Mint cDNA synthesis kit, primed by a TRBC-specific oligonucleotide, was used to synthesize first-strand cDNA from all RNA. Following uracil-DNA glycosylase treatment, all cDNA underwent a first 18-cycle PCR with the universal primers M1SS and BC2_uni_R. The study's processing was this. For normalization, 1 million high-quality reads were randomly selected from each sample, with every read carrying a distinct molecular identifier. Reads sharing molecular identifiers were discarded rather than binned into consensus sequences. MiTCR, set to a Q25 quality threshold and the strictest error-elimination algorithm, was used for CDR3 identification, clonotype clustering and error correction. Lower-bound total TCR beta diversity was estimated with a nonparametric unseen species model using Euler transformation. TCRdb applied fastp at Q25 and MiXCR to the public reads, then kept only in-frame beta chains. Each CDR3 protein appears once, grouped with its most common genes and DNA. The V and J calls and clone size come from TCRdb's table, not from the authors' own analysis. In this sample the table shows fewer than 700,000 distinct CDR3 sequences, over 40% of which occur a single time. 30% of the sample is held by the ten biggest clonotypes.

Donors were approximately 42 systemically healthy Caucasian individuals from Russia aged 6 to 90 years. Ten milliliters of peripheral blood were drawn from each donor into EDTA-treated Vacutainer tubes. Ficoll-Paque density-gradient centrifugation was used to isolate PBMCs, with at least 6.5 million per sample. Trizol reagent was used to extract total RNA from PBMCs, with at least 6 micrograms per sample. For every donor, flow cytometry on a PBMC aliquot measured the percentage of naive CD45RAhigh/CD27high T cells. The clonotype originates from a man aged 80 or over in good health. The sample consisted of blood.

The CDR3 has the sequence CSARGRQFQETQYF. The DNA sequence is TGCAGTGCTAGAGGTAGACAGTTCCAAGAGACCCAGTACTTC. In this chain, TRBV20-1 is recombined with TRBJ2-5; perhaps TRBD1 is the D gene, with 5 bases matching. V is pared back by 1 base and J by 1 base, with 10 bases lying between the germline termini. CDR3 length: 14 amino acids, cysteine to phenylalanine. Here the CDR3 DNA is all that survives: 42 bases in frame from base 1. Looking up the germline V gene (reference sequence) yields CDR1 DFQATT and CDR2 SNEGSKA.